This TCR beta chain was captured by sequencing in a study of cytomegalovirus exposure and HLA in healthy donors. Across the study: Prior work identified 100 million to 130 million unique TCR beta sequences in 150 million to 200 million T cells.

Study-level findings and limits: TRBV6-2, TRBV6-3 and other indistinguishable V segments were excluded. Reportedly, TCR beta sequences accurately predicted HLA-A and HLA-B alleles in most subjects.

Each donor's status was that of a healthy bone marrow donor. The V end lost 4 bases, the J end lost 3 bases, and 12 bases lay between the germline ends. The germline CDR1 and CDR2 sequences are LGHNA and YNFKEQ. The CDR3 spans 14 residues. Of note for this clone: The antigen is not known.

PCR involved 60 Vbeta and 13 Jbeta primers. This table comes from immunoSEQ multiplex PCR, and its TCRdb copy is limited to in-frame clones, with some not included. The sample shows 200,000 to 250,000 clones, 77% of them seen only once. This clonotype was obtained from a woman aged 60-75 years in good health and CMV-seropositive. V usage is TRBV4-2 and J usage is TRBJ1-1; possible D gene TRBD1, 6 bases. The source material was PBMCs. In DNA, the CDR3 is TGTGCCAGCAGCCGAGGACAGAGTGACACTGAAGCTTTCTTT. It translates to CASSRGQSDTEAFF.